A single sample gave rise to the 17 T cell receptor beta chains below, sequenced in a study of neurological immune-mediated disorders (dated by TCRdb to between 2019 and 2020). Library generation was performed with 5' RACE. TCRdb records Illumina HiSeq 2500 as the sequencer. TCRdb handled the public reads itself, with Q25 trimming in fastp and clone calling in MiXCR, and kept productive beta chains. Every distinct CDR3 protein forms one entry, paired with its most common genes and DNA. Within this sample are more than 45,000 distinct CDR3 sequences, with 10% of them counted one time only. Around 21% of the sample lies in the top ten. Sequencing input: PBMCs. These receptors originate from a woman between 40 and 50 years old with HTLV-1-associated myelopathy (HAM/TSP).

In its sample, this clonotype was seen many times. The chain recombines TRBV4-2 with TRBJ2-1, with 13 bases fitting TRBD2. Unmatched junction bases numbered 8, after V lost 0 bases and J lost 12 bases. Germline V lookup: CDR1 LGHNA, CDR2 YNFKEQ. The CDR3 contains 16 residues. The DNA of the CDR3 is TGTGCCAGCAGCCAAGATAGACTAGCGGGGGGTAGGGGGCAGTTCTTC. Its protein product is CASSQDRLAGGRGQFF.

This clonotype was seen repeatedly, ten times or more. V and J are TRBV12-3 or TRBV12-4 and TRBJ2-7; TRBD1 matches at 9 bases. The CDR3 spans 14 residues. V dropped 7 bases and J dropped 4; count of bases not matched to a gene: 8. The CDR3 here is CASTPGQGGYEQYF. The CDR3 DNA follows: TGTGCCAGCACCCCGGGACAGGGAGGATACGAGCAGTACTTC.

In its sample, this clonotype was seen many times. This sequence joins TRBV7-8 and TRBJ2-3; D possibly matches TRBD1 or TRBD2 (5 bases each). The V end was cut by 1 base, the J end by 0 bases, with 17 bases between. CDR1 is SGHVS and CDR2 is FQNEAQ in the germline V gene. This CDR3 contains 18 residues. The CDR3 DNA follows: TGTGCCAGCAGCTTAGAAGCCCCGGGATCAGGGAGCACAGATACGCAGTATTTT. It codes for CASSLEAPGSGSTDTQYF. Full variable domain (missing parts from reference TRBV7-8 and TRBJ2-3): GAGVSQSPRYKVAKRGQDVALRCDPISGHVSLFWYQQALGQGPEFLTYFQNEAQLDKSGLPSDRFFAERPEGSVSTLKIQRTQQEDSAVYLCASSLEAPGSGSTDTQYFGPGTRLTVL.

The V call is TRBV19, the J call TRBJ2-1; D remains ambiguous. CDR3 size: 15 residues. The germline CDR1 and CDR2 sequences are LNHDA and SQIVND (reference sequence). The V and J ends lost 3 bases and 5 bases respectively, with 14 bases between them. The CDR3 bases are TGTGCCAGTAGTATTACGGCGGCTGAACACAATGAGCAGTTCTTC. It is translated as CASSITAAEHNEQFF.

This clonotype was observed many times. The chain recombines TRBV11-3 with TRBJ1-2; D perhaps matches TRBD1 (5 bases). CDR1 is SGHNT and CDR2 is YENEEA in the germline V gene. The V end lost 5 bases, the J end lost 8 bases, and 18 bases lay between the germline ends. This CDR3 has 14 residues. The CDR3 sequence is CASSTRRDGAGYTF. The CDR3 DNA is TGTGCCAGCAGCACCCGCCGGGACGGCGCCGGCTACACCTTC. The complete variable domain, with remaining parts taken from reference TRBV11-3 and TRBJ1-2, reads EAGVVQSPRYKIIEKKQPVAFWCNPISGHNTLYWYLQNLGQGPELLIRYENEEAVDDSQLPKDRFSAERLKGVDSTLKIQPAELGDSAVYLCASSTRRDGAGYTFGSGTRLTVV.

The V gene is TRBV18, the J gene TRBJ1-1; D perhaps matches TRBD1 (6 bases). Germline V gives CDR1 KGHSH, CDR2 LQKENI. The CDR3 has 16 residues. V was trimmed by 4 bases and J by 4 bases, leaving 19 bases between them. CDR3 region: CASSLRQDPLTTEAFF. As DNA, the CDR3 is TGTGCCAGCTCACTACGACAGGATCCACTTACCACTGAAGCTTTCTTT. The whole variable domain, remainder taken from reference TRBV18 and TRBJ1-1, is NAGVMQNPRHLVRRRGQEARLRCSPMKGHSHVYWYRQLPEEGLKFMVYLQKENIIDESGMPKERFSAEFPKEGPSILRIQQVVRGDSAAYFCASSLRQDPLTTEAFFGQGTRLTVV.

In its sample, this clonotype was seen many times. The genes are TRBV28 and TRBJ1-4; D is perhaps TRBD1 (5 bases). Looked up from germline, CDR1 is MDHEN and CDR2 is SYDVKM. The CDR3 extends over 14 amino acids. V shed 4 bases and J shed 4 bases, with 10 bases lying between them. The CDR3 bases are TGTGCCAGCAGTTCCGGGACGGGTAATGAAAAACTGTTTTTT. Amino acid sequence: CASSSGTGNEKLFF. Using reference TRBV28 and TRBJ1-4 for the parts outside the CDR3, the full variable domain is DVKVTQSSRYLVKRTGEKVFLECVQDMDHENMFWYRQDPGLGLRLIYFSYDVKMKEKGDIPEGYSVSREKKERFSLILESASTNQTSMYLCASSSGTGNEKLFFGSGTQLSVL.

This clonotype showed up many times. The J gene is TRBJ1-6, the V gene TRBV12-3 or TRBV12-4; 7 nucleotides agree with TRBD1. Trimming took 5 bases from V and 7 from J; bases not matched to a gene: 11. The CDR3 extends over 16 amino acids. Here the CDR3 reads CASSPTGVKGNSPLHF. In DNA, the CDR3 is TGTGCCAGCAGTCCCACAGGGGTTAAGGGGAATTCACCCCTCCACTTT.

Ten or more counts support this clonotype. V is TRBV2 and J is TRBJ1-1; a weak D match, TRBD1 (5 bases). Trimming removed 4 bases from V and 0 bases from J, with 12 bases in between. The CDR3 spans 15 residues. The germline CDR1 and CDR2 sequences are SNHLY and FYNNEI. The CDR3 sequence is CASSGGLFMNTEAFF. The CDR3 region has the DNA TGTGCCAGCAGTGGGGGACTGTTCATGAACACTGAAGCTTTCTTT.

The V gene is TRBV12-3 or TRBV12-4, the J gene TRBJ2-3, with 7 bases that match TRBD2. Germline trimming cut 6 bases from V and 1 base from J; bases unmatched to any gene: 22. This CDR3 spans 20 amino acids. This CDR3 reads CASSNTRRADGGSRTDTQYF. The CDR3 region has the DNA TGTGCCAGCAGCAATACTAGACGGGCTGACGGGGGGTCACGCACAGATACGCAGTATTTT.

The rearrangement uses TRBV6-6 and TRBJ1-5; perhaps TRBD1 as D (5 bases). Trimming took 2 bases from V and 1 from J, leaving 9 bases between them. This CDR3 is 15 amino acids long. Germline CDR1 MNHNY, CDR2 SVGAGI (reference sequence). In DNA, the CDR3 is TGTGCCAGCAGTTACGACAGAACCAGCAATCAGCCCCAGCATTTT. Its translation is CASSYDRTSNQPQHF.

This clonotype has a count of ten or more. The rearrangement joins TRBV12-3 or TRBV12-4 to TRBJ2-7; D remains ambiguous. This CDR3 is built from 12 residues. V was trimmed by 6 bases and J by 6 bases, leaving 12 bases between them. The CDR3 nucleotides read TGTGCCAGCAGCCCCTCATTTCTCGAGCAGTACTTC. Translation: CASSPSFLEQYF.

This clonotype was counted many times. V and J are TRBV6-6 and TRBJ2-5, with a possible D match to TRBD2 (6 bases). There are 13 residues in the CDR3. Deletions cut 11 bases from V and 5 bases from J, with 18 bases between. The V gene's germline CDR1 is MNHNY and CDR2 SVGAGI (reference sequence). CDR3 sequence: CAGGLGRGETQYF. The CDR3 nucleotides are TGTGCCGGGGGTTTAGGGCGGGGTGAGACCCAGTACTTC.

In this sample, this clonotype turned up many times. The gene calls are TRBV5-1 and TRBJ2-2; no reliable D call. The germline gives CDR1 SGHRS, CDR2 YFSETQ. Trimming took 1 base from V and 6 from J, leaving 10 bases between them. This CDR3 has 14 amino acids. CDR3 sequence (DNA): TGCGCCAGCAGCTTGTTCGATGGTTCCGGGGAGCTGTTTTTT. It encodes CASSLFDGSGELFF. The full variable domain, rest sourced from reference TRBV5-1 and TRBJ2-2, is KAGVTQTPRYLIKTRGQQVTLSCSPISGHRSVSWYQQTPGQGLQFLFEYFSETQRNKGNFPGRFSGRQFSNSRSEMNVSTLELGDSALYLCASSLFDGSGELFFGEGSRLTVL.

This clonotype occurred many times. V and J are TRBV9 and TRBJ2-3; tentatively, D is TRBD1 (6 bases). The CDR3 contains 14 residues. The germline CDR1 and CDR2 sequences are SGDLS and YYNGEE. Trimming pared 3 bases from V and 2 bases from J, leaving 10 bases between. The CDR3 sequence: CASSGSGVTDTQYF. CDR3 DNA sequence: TGTGCCAGCAGCGGGTCAGGGGTCACAGATACGCAGTATTTT.

Ten or more counts support this clonotype. The chain combines TRBV20-1 with TRBJ2-6, with 10 bases lining up with TRBD1. The J segment lost 12 bases and the V segment lost 4 bases, leaving 6 bases of the junction unmatched. The CDR3 runs to 13 residues. The germline gives CDR1 DFQATT, CDR2 SNEGSKA (reference sequence). CDR3: CSAKTGGAAVLTF. The DNA for the CDR3 is TGCAGTGCTAAGACAGGGGGCGCGGCCGTCCTGACTTTC.

The chain carries TRBV4-3 and TRBJ2-4, with 12 bases that match TRBD2. Germline V gene data show CDR1 as LGHNA and CDR2 as YSLEER. The CDR3 extends over 15 amino acids. After removal of 9 bases from V and 9 bases from J, the junction contained 12 bases not matched to a gene. The CDR3: CARGPLAGGHGIQYF. CDR3 DNA: TGCGCCAGAGGCCCTCTAGCGGGGGGGCATGGCATTCAGTACTTC.